This entry features one T cell receptor (beta chain) sequence. As yet, its antigen is unknown. The PCR had 60 Vbeta and 13 Jbeta primers. The table came from immunoSEQ multiplex PCR; TCRdb's copy has only in-frame clones and leaves some out. The sample records more than 110,000 clones, 77% being singletons. These data originate in a study of cytomegalovirus exposure and HLA in healthy donors. The CDR3 has 14 residues. Trimming cost V 4 bases and J 3 bases; bases outside gene matches: 3. The germline gives CDR1 MGHDK, CDR2 SYGVNS. Findings of the study overall: Previous analysis showed most TCR beta V segments were productive about 90% or about 30% of the time.

The study sampled nominally healthy donors, though unrecorded immune exposures were likely. This clonotype was sampled from a male donor in good health and CMV-seronegative. The sequencing input was PBMCs. This sequence joins TRBV25-1 and TRBJ1-2; 9 positions agree with TRBD1. DNA of the CDR3: TGTGCCAGCAGTGGTCGGACAGGGGACTATGGCTACACCTTC. This gives the protein CASSGRTGDYGYTF.